Listed below are T cell receptor beta chains from one sample, sequenced in a study of cytomegalovirus exposure and HLA in healthy donors. Profiling relied on immunoSEQ multiplex PCR, and the TCRdb table lists in-frame clones only, not all of them. Among 180,000 or so clones listed, about three quarters were seen once. The sequenced sample consisted of PBMCs. The receptors shown here come from a man aged 45-65 years in good health and CMV-seropositive. Each CDR3 is given with its conserved first and last residue. The order of the fields is clone size, D gene, J gene, V gene, CDR3 protein, CDR3 DNA. D genes are given only for firm matches. The size of a clone is reported for some rows only, either as once, few or many, or as a class for expanded clones.

>-|TRBD2|TRBJ2-5|TRBV12-5
CASGLAQTAGPSGTQYF
TGTGCTAGTGGTTTGGCTCAAACAGCGGGGCCTAGCGGGACCCAGTACTTC
>-|TRBD1|TRBJ2-2|TRBV19
CASTPGQLNTGELFF
TGTGCCAGTACCCCGGGACAGCTAAACACCGGGGAGCTGTTTTTT
>-|TRBD1|TRBJ1-1|TRBV4-1
CASSQNLEDRLFAEAFF
TGCGCCAGCAGCCAAAATTTAGAGGACAGGCTATTCGCTGAAGCTTTCTTT
>-|TRBD1|TRBJ2-2|TRBV11-2
CASSRLRDRVRTGELFF
TGTGCCAGCAGCCGACTCCGGGACAGGGTACGCACCGGGGAGCTGTTTTTT
>-|-|TRBJ2-7|TRBV27
CASSPLDSHRYEQYF
TGTGCCAGCAGTCCGTTGGACAGTCATCGATACGAGCAGTACTTC
>once|-|TRBJ2-7|TRBV18
CASSPPDSYEQYF
TGTGCCAGCTCACCACCAGACAGCTACGAGCAGTACTTC
>-|-|TRBJ2-7|TRBV11-2
CASSLGGVGTASYEQYF
TGTGCCAGCAGCTTAGGGGGGGTGGGGACAGCATCCTACGAGCAGTACTTC
>-|-|TRBJ2-1|TRBV4-1
CASSPSFGALYNEQFF
TGCGCCAGCAGCCCCTCCTTTGGGGCCCTCTACAATGAGCAGTTCTTC
>few|TRBD1|TRBJ1-3|TRBV9
CASSARQGSSGNTIYF
TGTGCCAGCAGCGCTAGACAGGGGAGCTCTGGAAACACCATATATTTT
>-|-|TRBJ2-4|TRBV9
CASSDSLAKNIQYF
TGTGCCAGCAGTGACAGTTTAGCCAAAAACATTCAGTACTTC
>-|-|TRBJ1-1|TRBV27
CASSLVREATEAFF
TGTGCCAGCAGTTTAGTAAGGGAGGCAACTGAAGCTTTCTTT
>-|-|TRBJ2-5|TRBV4-1
CASSHIQETQYF
TGCGCCAGCAGCCATATTCAAGAGACCCAGTACTTC
>-|TRBD1|TRBJ2-3|TRBV5-1
CASSTRQGLGPTQYF
TGCGCCAGCAGCACCAGACAGGGCCTGGGGCCTACGCAGTATTTT
>-|-|TRBJ2-5|TRBV7-2
CASSLVGGGWETQYF
TGTGCCAGCAGCTTAGTCGGAGGGGGCTGGGAGACCCAGTACTTC
>-|-|TRBJ2-5|TRBV7-8
CASSTRRRGETQYF
TGTGCCAGCAGCACTAGGCGTAGGGGGGAGACCCAGTACTTC
>few|-|TRBJ2-5|TRBV5-1
CASSLPPEETQYF
TGCGCCAGCAGCCTACCGCCGGAAGAGACCCAGTACTTC
>-|TRBD1|TRBJ1-1|TRBV7-2
CASTLNADRGGDEAFF
TGTGCCAGCACCCTGAACGCAGACAGGGGAGGTGATGAAGCTTTCTTT
>once|TRBD1|TRBJ2-3|TRBV7-9
CASIVDRGSSDTQYF
TGTGCCAGCATTGTGGACAGGGGATCTTCAGATACGCAGTATTTT
>-|TRBD1|TRBJ2-7|TRBV6-1
CASRTGFEQYF
TGTGCCAGCAGGACAGGGTTCGAGCAGTACTTC
>-|-|TRBJ1-2|TRBV5-4
CASSADRNPLYGYTF
TGTGCCAGCAGCGCGGACAGAAACCCCCTCTATGGCTACACCTTC
>few|-|TRBJ2-7|TRBV7-3
CASSPQGLGEQYF
TGTGCCAGCAGCCCCCAGGGGCTAGGCGAGCAGTACTTC
>-|-|TRBJ2-2|TRBV10-3
CAISESAGNTGELFF
TGTGCCATCAGTGAGTCGGCAGGGAACACCGGGGAGCTGTTTTTT
>once|TRBD1|TRBJ2-1|TRBV5-8
CASRSRTGGNEQFF
TGTGCCAGCAGAAGTCGGACAGGGGGGAATGAGCAGTTCTTC
>-|TRBD1|TRBJ1-4|TRBV7-2
CASSPNRGRINEKLFF
TGTGCCAGCAGCCCCAACAGGGGGCGCATAAATGAAAAACTGTTTTTT
>-|TRBD1|TRBJ1-2|TRBV6-5
CASRRTGTGGEGYTF
TGTGCCAGCAGAAGGACCGGGACAGGGGGCGAAGGCTACACCTTC
>-|TRBD1|TRBJ1-4|TRBV9
CASSLRTGDSEKLFF
TGTGCCAGCAGCCTGAGGACAGGGGATTCGGAAAAACTGTTTTTT
>-|-|TRBJ2-7|TRBV29-1
CSVAGVAYEQYF
TGCAGCGTTGCGGGGGTTGCCTACGAGCAGTACTTC
>once|-|TRBJ2-1|TRBV21-1
CASSKSQAGQEVGEQFF
TGTGCCAGCAGCAAAAGTCAAGCGGGACAGGAGGTAGGGGAGCAGTTCTTC
>-|-|TRBJ1-6|TRBV6-5
CASSYLYRGNSPLHF
TGTGCCAGCAGTTACCTCTACCGGGGAAATTCACCCCTCCACTTT
>once|-|TRBJ1-4|TRBV28
CASSFREANEKLFF
TGTGCCAGCAGTTTCAGGGAAGCTAATGAAAAACTGTTTTTT
>-|-|TRBJ1-4|TRBV6-5
CASSKDRFEKLFF
TGTGCCAGCAGTAAGGACAGATTCGAAAAACTGTTTTTT
>-|TRBD1|TRBJ2-7|TRBV5-1
CASRSGTGSYEQYF
TGCGCCAGCAGGTCCGGGACAGGCTCCTACGAGCAGTACTTC
>-|TRBD1|TRBJ1-1|TRBV6-5
CASSYRGQGDTEAFF
TGTGCCAGCAGTTACCGAGGACAGGGCGACACTGAAGCTTTCTTT
>-|-|TRBJ1-6|TRBV27
CASSFQTQRRPNSPLHF
TGTGCCAGCAGTTTCCAAACTCAGAGGAGACCGAATTCACCCCTCCACTTT
>few|-|TRBJ1-2|TRBV19
CASSIGTGSYYGYTF
TGTGCCAGTAGTATAGGAACAGGGAGCTACTATGGCTACACCTTC
>once|TRBD2|TRBJ2-1|TRBV5-5
CASSWGLADFYNEQFF
TGTGCCAGCAGCTGGGGACTAGCGGACTTCTACAATGAGCAGTTCTTC
>-|-|TRBJ2-7|TRBV18
CAGSPLNRGLHEQYF
TGTGCCGGCTCACCATTGAATAGGGGGTTGCACGAGCAGTACTTC
>-|TRBD1|TRBJ1-1|TRBV28
CASRITGGRNTEAFF
TGTGCCAGCAGGATAACAGGGGGCAGGAACACTGAAGCTTTCTTT
>-|-|TRBJ2-2|TRBV10-2
CASSAPGFTGELFF
TGCGCCAGCAGCGCCCCGGGATTCACCGGGGAGCTGTTTTTT
>-|TRBD1|TRBJ1-2|TRBV28
CATRGDRVSGGYTF
TGTGCCACCCGAGGGGACAGGGTATCGGGGGGCTACACCTTC
>-|TRBD1|TRBJ2-1|TRBV5-6
CASSFFARTGGSYNEQFF
TGTGCCAGCAGCTTTTTTGCAAGGACAGGGGGCTCCTACAATGAGCAGTTCTTC
>-|TRBD1|TRBJ2-7|TRBV30
CAWTRQGSEQYF
TGTGCCTGGACTCGACAGGGAAGCGAGCAGTACTTC
>-|-|TRBJ1-5|TRBV30
CAWTVGGEQPQHF
TGTGCCTGGACCGTGGGAGGGGAGCAGCCCCAGCATTTT
>-|TRBD1|TRBJ1-5|TRBV7-2
CASSAQGALVYSNQPQHF
TGTGCCAGCAGCGCACAGGGGGCTCTAGTATATAGCAATCAGCCCCAGCATTTT
>-|TRBD1|TRBJ2-3|TRBV7-6
CASSSNRGSTDTQYF
TGTGCCAGCAGCTCAAACAGGGGTAGCACAGATACGCAGTATTTT
>-|-|TRBJ1-4|TRBV4-1
CASSQDSWEKLFF
TGCGCCAGCAGCCAAGATAGCTGGGAAAAACTGTTTTTT
>-|TRBD2|TRBJ2-7|TRBV6-5
CASSYSTSGGTYEQYF
TGTGCCAGCAGTTACTCGACTAGCGGGGGTACCTATGAGCAGTACTTC
>-|-|TRBJ1-1|TRBV10-2
CACSEAANTEAFF
TGCGCCTGCAGTGAGGCGGCGAACACTGAAGCTTTCTTT